The next 13 T cell receptor beta chains were all read from a single sample in a study of T cell responses to AZD1222 COVID-19 vaccine. TCRdb's copy holds only in-frame clones and misses some; the assay was immunoSEQ multiplex PCR. The sample shows 90,000 to 100,000 clones, 70% to 90% of them seen only once. The sample consisted of peripheral blood, taken on day 0 of AZD1222 vaccination. Source of these receptors: an adult in good health.

The CDR3 loop reads CASSRGAYNSPLHF. The CDR3 bases are TGTGCCAGTAGTCGGGGAGCTTATAATTCACCCCTCCACTTT. The chain couples TRBV19 to TRBJ1-6; D uncertain. Trimming cost V 5 bases and J 4 bases, with 9 bases left between them. The CDR3 runs to 14 residues. Germline assignment: CDR1 LNHDA and CDR2 SQIVND (reference sequence). Looking up the rest from reference TRBV19 and TRBJ1-6 gives the full variable domain: DGGITQSPKYLFRKEGQNVTLSCEQNLNHDAMYWYRQDPGQGLRLIYYSQIVNDFQKGDIAEGYSVSREKKESFPLTVTSAQKNPTAFYLCASSRGAYNSPLHFGNGTRLTVT.

The chain carries TRBV12-3 or TRBV12-4 and TRBJ1-5; the D is unclear. V lost 4 bases and J lost 3, with 7 bases in between. The CDR3 sequence is 13 residues long. The CDR3 sequence is CASSYGVNQPQHF. CDR3 sequence (DNA): TGTGCCAGCAGTTACGGCGTCAATCAGCCCCAGCATTTT.

This clone came up once. The rearrangement links TRBV5-5 to TRBJ1-2; perhaps TRBD1 as D (5 bases). V lost 0 bases and J 4 bases, leaving 10 bases between the germline ends. Per the germline V gene, CDR1 is SGHKS and CDR2 is YYEKEE (reference sequence). This CDR3 contains 14 residues. The CDR3 loop reads CASSLEGQGYGYTF. The CDR3 DNA follows: TGTGCCAGCAGCTTGGAAGGTCAGGGCTATGGCTACACCTTC.

The chain employs TRBV7-9 and TRBJ2-7; tentative D call: TRBD1 (7 bases). Germline V CDR1 and CDR2: SEHNR, FQNEAQ (reference sequence). The CDR3 contains 14 residues. Trimming removed 5 bases from V and 2 bases from J, with 13 bases in between. The chain's CDR3 is CASSPGGTAYEQYF. The CDR3 bases are TGTGCCAGCAGCCCAGGGGGGACAGCCTACGAGCAGTACTTC.

This chain joins TRBV27 and TRBJ1-1; D is uncertain. Germline values: CDR1 MNHEY, CDR2 SMNVEV (reference sequence). The length of the CDR3 is 13 residues. V gave up 4 bases and J gave up 3 bases, with 9 bases separating them. The CDR3, as DNA: TGTGCCAGCAGTTCAATGTGGGACACTGAAGCTTTCTTT. This translates into CASSSMWDTEAFF.

The chain employs TRBV5-1 and TRBJ1-1; D is possibly TRBD1 (5 bases). This CDR3 is built from 16 residues. Germline CDR1 SGHRS, CDR2 YFSETQ. Trimming removed 0 bases at V and 0 bases at J, with 12 bases between. The CDR3 DNA follows: TGCGCCAGCAGCTTGGGTCAACAGGTTCTGAACACTGAAGCTTTCTTT. Translating gives CASSLGQQVLNTEAFF.

The chain has TRBV12-3 or TRBV12-4 and TRBJ1-1; no firm D call. V lost 3 bases to trimming and J lost 0 bases, with 5 bases between them. This CDR3 has 13 residues. The CDR3 protein is CASSFAVNTEAFF. The CDR3, as DNA: TGTGCCAGCAGTTTTGCGGTGAACACTGAAGCTTTCTTT.

The chain combines TRBV2 with TRBJ1-5; weak D call: TRBD1 (5 bases). The V end lost 7 bases, the J end lost 6 bases, and 19 bases lay between the germline ends. Germline V gene sequence: CDR1 SNHLY, CDR2 FYNNEI. The CDR3 has 15 residues. CDR3 protein: CASTPDRGVVQPQHF. The CDR3 DNA reads TGTGCCAGCACCCCTGATAGGGGAGTAGTTCAGCCCCAGCATTTT.

The chain uses TRBV9 and TRBJ1-2; D ambiguous. The germline CDR1 and CDR2 sequences are SGDLS and YYNGEE. Trimming shortened V by 0 bases and J by 5 bases, and 8 bases separated the two germline ends. CDR3 length equals 13 residues. The CDR3 region is CASSVEPGYGYTF. Here the CDR3 DNA reads TGTGCCAGCAGCGTAGAACCTGGGTATGGCTACACCTTC.

The rearrangement uses TRBV5-1 and TRBJ2-1, with D hard to call. This CDR3 contains 15 residues. The V and J ends lost 0 bases and 2 bases respectively, with 9 bases between them. Germline V gene sequence: CDR1 SGHRS, CDR2 YFSETQ. In DNA, the CDR3 is TGCGCCAGCAGCTTGGGCCCAGAACCCTACAATGAGCAGTTCTTC. Its translation: CASSLGPEPYNEQFF.

The chain links TRBV11-2 to TRBJ2-7; 9 bases line up with TRBD1. The V gene's germline CDR1 is SGHAT and CDR2 FQNNGV. CDR3 length equals 15 residues. V was pared by 1 base and J by 4 bases, with 5 bases of the junction left unmatched. CDR3 region: CASSLGGTGFYEQYF. DNA of the CDR3: TGTGCCAGCAGCTTAGGGGGGACAGGGTTTTACGAGCAGTACTTC. Combining the CDR3 with reference TRBV11-2 and TRBJ2-7 gives the whole variable domain EAGVAQSPRYKIIEKRQSVAFWCNPISGHATLYWYQQILGQGPKLLIQFQNNGVVDDSQLPKDRFSAERLKGVDSTLKIQPAKLEDSAVYLCASSLGGTGFYEQYFGPGTRLTVT.

This chain links TRBV5-4 with TRBJ1-6, with 8 bases aligning to TRBD1. Germline assignment: CDR1 SGHNT and CDR2 YYREEE (reference sequence). This CDR3 has 14 residues. Unmatched junction bases numbered 5, after V lost 5 bases and J lost 7 bases. This chain's CDR3 is CASRWGQENSPLHF. The CDR3 nucleotides read TGTGCCAGCAGGTGGGGACAGGAGAATTCACCCCTCCACTTT.

The J gene is TRBJ2-3, the V gene TRBV27; TRBD2 is a possible D gene (7 bases). This CDR3 is built from 12 residues. Germline values: CDR1 MNHEY, CDR2 SMNVEV (reference sequence). V shed 11 bases and J shed 8 bases, with 17 bases lying between them. This CDR3 reads CAVWAAGATQYF. For the CDR3, the DNA is TGTGCCGTCTGGGCGGCGGGGGCTACGCAGTATTTT.